Listed below are T cell receptor beta chains from one sample, sequenced in a study of blood T cell repertoires in COVID-19. The repertoire was sequenced with immunoSEQ multiplex PCR; TCRdb's copy has only in-frame clones and lacks some. The data contain some 300,000 clones, approximately 91% of them singletons. The specimen was PBMCs or T cells enriched from blood (not recorded which). The receptors were sampled from a woman aged 40 to 50 who had recovered from COVID-19. CDR3s leave out the opening cysteine and the closing phenylalanine or tryptophan.

J gene,CDR3 length,V gene,CDR3 protein
TRBJ1-2,12,TRBV9,ASTRDRANYGYT
TRBJ2-2,12,TRBV5-1,ASSLAVNTGELF
TRBJ1-2,10,TRBV3-1/TRBV3-2,ASSQTGYGYT
TRBJ2-7,14,TRBV6-6,ASSPFRLAGSDEQY
TRBJ2-1,13,TRBV30,AWVGGESSYNEQF
TRBJ2-1,15,TRBV24-1,ATSDSGTSGAYNEQF
TRBJ2-5,11,TRBV20-1,SASKRLRETQY
TRBJ2-5,14,TRBV4-1,ASSPSGRPSQETQY
TRBJ2-3,14,TRBV7-8,ASSLVSGSLTDTQY
TRBJ2-3,12,TRBV5-1,ASSLTGPTDTQY
TRBJ1-6,12,TRBV6-6,ASSYDRERSPLH
TRBJ2-1,13,TRBV9,ASSVRDSSYNEQF
TRBJ1-2,11,TRBV12-3/TRBV12-4,ASSLNSNYGYT
TRBJ2-1,11,TRBV12-3/TRBV12-4,ASRASGYNEQF
TRBJ2-7,17,TRBV4-2,ASSQDPTTGPVQSYEQY
TRBJ1-6,11,TRBV27,ASSLSGAGPLH
TRBJ2-7,12,TRBV5-1,ASSVQEVPSQQY
TRBJ2-7,14,TRBV7-9,ASSLGVSGLSYEQY
TRBJ1-1,15,TRBV19,ASSIDLSAGGGTEAF
TRBJ2-1,14,TRBV5-4,ASSFKGQKTWNEQF
TRBJ1-5,13,TRBV18,ASSPTGRDNQPQH
TRBJ2-6,17,TRBV7-9,ASSSVWDRGTSGANVLT
TRBJ1-3,13,TRBV4-1,ASSPGQGPGNTIY
TRBJ2-1,13,TRBV5-1,ASAPGRGFYNEQF
TRBJ1-1,13,TRBV5-1,ASSLATGLNTEAF
TRBJ1-1,11,TRBV11-2,ASSFQGGTEAF
TRBJ2-3,13,TRBV7-7,ASSSGLGGTDTQY
TRBJ2-7,12,TRBV6-1,ASSETTGSYEQY
TRBJ1-4,13,TRBV7-8,ASSLDQGANEKLF
TRBJ2-1,16,TRBV3-1/TRBV3-2,ASSQDGSASGRWNEQF
TRBJ1-1,9,TRBV5-5,ASSPGAEAF
TRBJ2-7,14,TRBV14,ASSQVGPLGSYEQY